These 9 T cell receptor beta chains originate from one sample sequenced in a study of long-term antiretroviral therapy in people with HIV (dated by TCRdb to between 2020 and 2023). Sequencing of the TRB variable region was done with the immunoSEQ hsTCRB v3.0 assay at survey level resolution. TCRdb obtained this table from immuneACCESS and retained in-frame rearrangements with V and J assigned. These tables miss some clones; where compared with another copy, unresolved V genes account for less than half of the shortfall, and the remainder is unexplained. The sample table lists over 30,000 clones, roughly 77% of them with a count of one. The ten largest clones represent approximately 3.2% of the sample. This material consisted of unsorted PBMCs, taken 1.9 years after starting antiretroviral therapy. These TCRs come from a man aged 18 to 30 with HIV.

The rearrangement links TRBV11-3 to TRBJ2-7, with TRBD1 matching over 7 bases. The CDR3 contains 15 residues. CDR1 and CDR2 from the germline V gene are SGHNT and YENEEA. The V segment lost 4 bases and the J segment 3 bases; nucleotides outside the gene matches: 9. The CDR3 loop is CASSYRTGVYYEQYF. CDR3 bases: TGTGCCAGCAGCTACCGGACAGGCGTTTACTACGAGCAGTACTTC.

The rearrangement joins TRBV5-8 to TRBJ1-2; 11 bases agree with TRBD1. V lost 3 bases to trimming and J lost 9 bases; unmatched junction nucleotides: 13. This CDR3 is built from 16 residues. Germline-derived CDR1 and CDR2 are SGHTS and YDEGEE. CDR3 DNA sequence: TGTGCCAGCAGCTCCAACCGGGGACAGGGGGATTATCGCTACACCTTC. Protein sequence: CASSSNRGQGDYRYTF.

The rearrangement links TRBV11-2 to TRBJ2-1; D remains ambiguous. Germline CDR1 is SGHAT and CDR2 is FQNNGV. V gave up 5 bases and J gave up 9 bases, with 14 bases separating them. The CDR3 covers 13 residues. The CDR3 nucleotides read TGTGCCAGCAGCGTAACCCAAGCAGGTGAGCAGTTCTTC. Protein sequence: CASSVTQAGEQFF.

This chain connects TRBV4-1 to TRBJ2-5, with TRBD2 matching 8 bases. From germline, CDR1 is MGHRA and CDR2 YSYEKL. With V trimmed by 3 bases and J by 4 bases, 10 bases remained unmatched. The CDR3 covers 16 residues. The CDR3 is CASSQGYGGAGETQYF. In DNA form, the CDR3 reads TGCGCCAGCAGCCAGGGATACGGGGGGGCTGGAGAGACCCAGTACTTC.

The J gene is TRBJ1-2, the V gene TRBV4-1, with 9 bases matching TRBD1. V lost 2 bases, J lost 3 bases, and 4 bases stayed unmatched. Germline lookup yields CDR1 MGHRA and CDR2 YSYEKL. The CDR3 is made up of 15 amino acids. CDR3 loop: CASSQMGQGDYGYTF. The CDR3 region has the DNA TGCGCCAGCAGCCAAATGGGACAGGGCGACTATGGCTACACCTTC.

The CDR3 spells CASSLDGETQYF. CDR3 coding DNA: TGCGCCAGCAGCTTGGATGGGGAGACCCAGTACTTC. V usage is TRBV5-1 and J usage is TRBJ2-5; D unresolved. This CDR3 has 12 amino acids. Germline V gives CDR1 SGHRS, CDR2 YFSETQ. The germline V and J ends were trimmed by 0 bases and 5 bases, with 5 bases remaining between them. Drawing the rest from reference TRBV5-1 and TRBJ2-5, the complete variable domain is KAGVTQTPRYLIKTRGQQVTLSCSPISGHRSVSWYQQTPGQGLQFLFEYFSETQRNKGNFPGRFSGRQFSNSRSEMNVSTLELGDSALYLCASSLDGETQYFGPGTRLLVL.

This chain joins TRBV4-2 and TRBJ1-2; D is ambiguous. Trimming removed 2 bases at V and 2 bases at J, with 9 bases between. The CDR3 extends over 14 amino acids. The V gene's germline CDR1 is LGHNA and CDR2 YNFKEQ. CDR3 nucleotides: TGTGCCAGCAGCCAACGATCTGGGAACTATGGCTACACCTTC. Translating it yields CASSQRSGNYGYTF.

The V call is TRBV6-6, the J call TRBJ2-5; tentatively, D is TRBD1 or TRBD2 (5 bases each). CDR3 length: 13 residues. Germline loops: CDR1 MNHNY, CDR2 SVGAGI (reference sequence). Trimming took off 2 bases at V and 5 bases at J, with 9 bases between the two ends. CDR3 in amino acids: CASSYGEGETQYF. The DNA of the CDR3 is TGTGCCAGCAGTTACGGCGAGGGGGAGACCCAGTACTTC.

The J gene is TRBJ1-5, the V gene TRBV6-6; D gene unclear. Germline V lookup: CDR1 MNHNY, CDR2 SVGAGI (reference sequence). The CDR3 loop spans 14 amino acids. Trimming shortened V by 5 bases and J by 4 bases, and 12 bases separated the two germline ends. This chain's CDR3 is CASSRGGPNQPQHF. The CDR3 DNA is TGTGCCAGCAGTAGAGGAGGTCCAAATCAGCCCCAGCATTTT.